The present TCR beta chain was sequenced within a study of molecular identifiers for immune sequencing clone quantification. At least ten counts were recorded for this clonotype. The use of previously described methods and listed TCR primers produced the bulk TCR libraries. Via MiXCR, TCRdb re-called the PCR reads, giving one row per CDR3 protein. Of about 640,000 distinct CDR3 sequences in the sample, just under 20% are singletons; the top ten hold roughly 0.83%. V was pared by 3 bases and J by 0 bases, with 12 bases between. The CDR3 is 16 residues long. The V gene's germline CDR1 is SGHRS and CDR2 YFSETQ.

The gene calls are TRBV5-1 and TRBJ2-2; D is uncertain. The sequence was collected from a human donor in good health. Some libraries in this study had Jurkat cell RNA spiked in. The sample was naive CD8+ T cells from blood, with Jurkat cell RNA spiked in. As to subset: FACS-sorted CD8+CD4-CCR7+CD45RA+ naive T cells. The CDR3 spells CASSSPTPPNTGELFF. The CDR3 coding sequence is TGCGCCAGCAGCTCCCCCACGCCACCGAACACCGGGGAGCTGTTTTTT.